This T cell receptor beta chain was captured in a study of glioma-infiltrating T cells. Study observations and caveats: Gliomas, especially low-grade, showed above-expected tissue-blood divergence; non-neoplastic patients showed below. Very few CDR3 sequences were shared between tissue and blood.

TCR alpha and beta CDR3 regions were amplified from RNA using iRepertoire nested multiplex PCR. One-step reverse transcription and amplification started from approximately 100-400 ng of tissue mRNA or PBMC total RNA. TCRdb passed the multiplex PCR reads through MiXCR, listing each CDR3 protein once. The sample has around 100,000 distinct CDR3 sequences, 25% to 30% seen once. This clonotype occurred a few times. The target antigen is unknown. Germline CDR1 and CDR2: SGHNT and YYREEE (reference sequence). The V gene end was trimmed by 4 bases and the J gene end by 4 bases; junction bases not matched to a gene: 7. This CDR3 spans 14 amino acids.

Sequenced material: glioma tissue, nonneoplastic brain tissue, or PBMCs (not recorded which). This chain connects TRBV5-4 to TRBJ2-5, with TRBD2 identical over 7 bases. The sequence was collected from a human donor with low-grade glioma or glioblastoma, undergoing nonglioma brain surgery, or in good health (not recorded which). Here the CDR3 DNA reads TGTGCCAGCAGCGGGGTAGGGAGGGGAGAGACCCAGTACTTC. This codes for CASSGVGRGETQYF. Combining the CDR3 with reference TRBV5-4 and TRBJ2-5 gives the whole variable domain ETGVTQSPTHLIKTRGQQVTLRCSSQSGHNTVSWYQQALGQGPQFIFQYYREEENGRGNFPPRFSGLQFPNYSSELNVNALELDDSALYLCASSGVGRGETQYFGPGTRLLVL.